The following is a T cell receptor (beta chain) sequence with its context. Its matching antigen is unknown. The V end lost 2 bases, the J end lost 11 bases, and 15 bases lay between the germline ends. Germline lookup yields CDR1 ENHRY and CDR2 SYGVKD. The CDR3 contains 13 residues. The authors reverse transcribed all of the isolated RNA, so sequencing captured expressed TCRB transcripts. Naive, central memory and regulatory T cell samples yielded a few million reads on average. The data were produced by immunoSEQ multiplex PCR, yet TCRdb's version contains in-frame clones alone and is incomplete. The sample yields hundreds of thousands of clones, more than 65% seen once. The data stem from a study of beta chain features in type 1 diabetes. Study conclusions and caveats: The study found that naive, central memory and Treg TCRB repertoires appeared more similar in patients than in healthy donors. Fewer insertions but more deletions were seen at VDJ junctions in type 1 diabetes patients.

The receptor was isolated from a man aged 30 to 45 in good health. Sequenced input: naive CD4+ T cells from blood. The gene calls are TRBV10-3 and TRBJ1-1; D remains unclear. The CDR3 here is CAISEPNLVAAFF. In DNA form, the CDR3 reads TGTGCCATCAGTGAGCCCAATTTAGTAGCGGCTTTCTTT.